This T cell receptor (beta chain) was sequenced for a study of shared clonotypes between healthy human individuals. The CDR3 loop spans 15 amino acids. J lost 6 bases, V lost 6 bases, and 10 bases had no gene match. CDR1 and CDR2 (germline): KGHSH, LQKENI. Several immunoSEQ 96-well plates shared each subset's DNA, each plate a replicate. TCRdb keeps only in-frame clones here, not all; method: immunoSEQ multiplex PCR. The sample comprises more than 450,000 clones, more than 65% of which are singletons, and 13% rests with the top ten. The J gene is TRBJ2-3, the V gene TRBV18, with TRBD1 matching 9 bases. The sequenced material came from PBMCs. This receptor was obtained from a woman aged 40 to 50 in good health. Some clones in this sample may be carry-over from other donors' samples. CDR3: CASSPRQGGVDTQYF. In DNA form, the CDR3 reads TGTGCCAGCTCCCCTCGACAGGGGGGAGTTGATACGCAGTATTTT.